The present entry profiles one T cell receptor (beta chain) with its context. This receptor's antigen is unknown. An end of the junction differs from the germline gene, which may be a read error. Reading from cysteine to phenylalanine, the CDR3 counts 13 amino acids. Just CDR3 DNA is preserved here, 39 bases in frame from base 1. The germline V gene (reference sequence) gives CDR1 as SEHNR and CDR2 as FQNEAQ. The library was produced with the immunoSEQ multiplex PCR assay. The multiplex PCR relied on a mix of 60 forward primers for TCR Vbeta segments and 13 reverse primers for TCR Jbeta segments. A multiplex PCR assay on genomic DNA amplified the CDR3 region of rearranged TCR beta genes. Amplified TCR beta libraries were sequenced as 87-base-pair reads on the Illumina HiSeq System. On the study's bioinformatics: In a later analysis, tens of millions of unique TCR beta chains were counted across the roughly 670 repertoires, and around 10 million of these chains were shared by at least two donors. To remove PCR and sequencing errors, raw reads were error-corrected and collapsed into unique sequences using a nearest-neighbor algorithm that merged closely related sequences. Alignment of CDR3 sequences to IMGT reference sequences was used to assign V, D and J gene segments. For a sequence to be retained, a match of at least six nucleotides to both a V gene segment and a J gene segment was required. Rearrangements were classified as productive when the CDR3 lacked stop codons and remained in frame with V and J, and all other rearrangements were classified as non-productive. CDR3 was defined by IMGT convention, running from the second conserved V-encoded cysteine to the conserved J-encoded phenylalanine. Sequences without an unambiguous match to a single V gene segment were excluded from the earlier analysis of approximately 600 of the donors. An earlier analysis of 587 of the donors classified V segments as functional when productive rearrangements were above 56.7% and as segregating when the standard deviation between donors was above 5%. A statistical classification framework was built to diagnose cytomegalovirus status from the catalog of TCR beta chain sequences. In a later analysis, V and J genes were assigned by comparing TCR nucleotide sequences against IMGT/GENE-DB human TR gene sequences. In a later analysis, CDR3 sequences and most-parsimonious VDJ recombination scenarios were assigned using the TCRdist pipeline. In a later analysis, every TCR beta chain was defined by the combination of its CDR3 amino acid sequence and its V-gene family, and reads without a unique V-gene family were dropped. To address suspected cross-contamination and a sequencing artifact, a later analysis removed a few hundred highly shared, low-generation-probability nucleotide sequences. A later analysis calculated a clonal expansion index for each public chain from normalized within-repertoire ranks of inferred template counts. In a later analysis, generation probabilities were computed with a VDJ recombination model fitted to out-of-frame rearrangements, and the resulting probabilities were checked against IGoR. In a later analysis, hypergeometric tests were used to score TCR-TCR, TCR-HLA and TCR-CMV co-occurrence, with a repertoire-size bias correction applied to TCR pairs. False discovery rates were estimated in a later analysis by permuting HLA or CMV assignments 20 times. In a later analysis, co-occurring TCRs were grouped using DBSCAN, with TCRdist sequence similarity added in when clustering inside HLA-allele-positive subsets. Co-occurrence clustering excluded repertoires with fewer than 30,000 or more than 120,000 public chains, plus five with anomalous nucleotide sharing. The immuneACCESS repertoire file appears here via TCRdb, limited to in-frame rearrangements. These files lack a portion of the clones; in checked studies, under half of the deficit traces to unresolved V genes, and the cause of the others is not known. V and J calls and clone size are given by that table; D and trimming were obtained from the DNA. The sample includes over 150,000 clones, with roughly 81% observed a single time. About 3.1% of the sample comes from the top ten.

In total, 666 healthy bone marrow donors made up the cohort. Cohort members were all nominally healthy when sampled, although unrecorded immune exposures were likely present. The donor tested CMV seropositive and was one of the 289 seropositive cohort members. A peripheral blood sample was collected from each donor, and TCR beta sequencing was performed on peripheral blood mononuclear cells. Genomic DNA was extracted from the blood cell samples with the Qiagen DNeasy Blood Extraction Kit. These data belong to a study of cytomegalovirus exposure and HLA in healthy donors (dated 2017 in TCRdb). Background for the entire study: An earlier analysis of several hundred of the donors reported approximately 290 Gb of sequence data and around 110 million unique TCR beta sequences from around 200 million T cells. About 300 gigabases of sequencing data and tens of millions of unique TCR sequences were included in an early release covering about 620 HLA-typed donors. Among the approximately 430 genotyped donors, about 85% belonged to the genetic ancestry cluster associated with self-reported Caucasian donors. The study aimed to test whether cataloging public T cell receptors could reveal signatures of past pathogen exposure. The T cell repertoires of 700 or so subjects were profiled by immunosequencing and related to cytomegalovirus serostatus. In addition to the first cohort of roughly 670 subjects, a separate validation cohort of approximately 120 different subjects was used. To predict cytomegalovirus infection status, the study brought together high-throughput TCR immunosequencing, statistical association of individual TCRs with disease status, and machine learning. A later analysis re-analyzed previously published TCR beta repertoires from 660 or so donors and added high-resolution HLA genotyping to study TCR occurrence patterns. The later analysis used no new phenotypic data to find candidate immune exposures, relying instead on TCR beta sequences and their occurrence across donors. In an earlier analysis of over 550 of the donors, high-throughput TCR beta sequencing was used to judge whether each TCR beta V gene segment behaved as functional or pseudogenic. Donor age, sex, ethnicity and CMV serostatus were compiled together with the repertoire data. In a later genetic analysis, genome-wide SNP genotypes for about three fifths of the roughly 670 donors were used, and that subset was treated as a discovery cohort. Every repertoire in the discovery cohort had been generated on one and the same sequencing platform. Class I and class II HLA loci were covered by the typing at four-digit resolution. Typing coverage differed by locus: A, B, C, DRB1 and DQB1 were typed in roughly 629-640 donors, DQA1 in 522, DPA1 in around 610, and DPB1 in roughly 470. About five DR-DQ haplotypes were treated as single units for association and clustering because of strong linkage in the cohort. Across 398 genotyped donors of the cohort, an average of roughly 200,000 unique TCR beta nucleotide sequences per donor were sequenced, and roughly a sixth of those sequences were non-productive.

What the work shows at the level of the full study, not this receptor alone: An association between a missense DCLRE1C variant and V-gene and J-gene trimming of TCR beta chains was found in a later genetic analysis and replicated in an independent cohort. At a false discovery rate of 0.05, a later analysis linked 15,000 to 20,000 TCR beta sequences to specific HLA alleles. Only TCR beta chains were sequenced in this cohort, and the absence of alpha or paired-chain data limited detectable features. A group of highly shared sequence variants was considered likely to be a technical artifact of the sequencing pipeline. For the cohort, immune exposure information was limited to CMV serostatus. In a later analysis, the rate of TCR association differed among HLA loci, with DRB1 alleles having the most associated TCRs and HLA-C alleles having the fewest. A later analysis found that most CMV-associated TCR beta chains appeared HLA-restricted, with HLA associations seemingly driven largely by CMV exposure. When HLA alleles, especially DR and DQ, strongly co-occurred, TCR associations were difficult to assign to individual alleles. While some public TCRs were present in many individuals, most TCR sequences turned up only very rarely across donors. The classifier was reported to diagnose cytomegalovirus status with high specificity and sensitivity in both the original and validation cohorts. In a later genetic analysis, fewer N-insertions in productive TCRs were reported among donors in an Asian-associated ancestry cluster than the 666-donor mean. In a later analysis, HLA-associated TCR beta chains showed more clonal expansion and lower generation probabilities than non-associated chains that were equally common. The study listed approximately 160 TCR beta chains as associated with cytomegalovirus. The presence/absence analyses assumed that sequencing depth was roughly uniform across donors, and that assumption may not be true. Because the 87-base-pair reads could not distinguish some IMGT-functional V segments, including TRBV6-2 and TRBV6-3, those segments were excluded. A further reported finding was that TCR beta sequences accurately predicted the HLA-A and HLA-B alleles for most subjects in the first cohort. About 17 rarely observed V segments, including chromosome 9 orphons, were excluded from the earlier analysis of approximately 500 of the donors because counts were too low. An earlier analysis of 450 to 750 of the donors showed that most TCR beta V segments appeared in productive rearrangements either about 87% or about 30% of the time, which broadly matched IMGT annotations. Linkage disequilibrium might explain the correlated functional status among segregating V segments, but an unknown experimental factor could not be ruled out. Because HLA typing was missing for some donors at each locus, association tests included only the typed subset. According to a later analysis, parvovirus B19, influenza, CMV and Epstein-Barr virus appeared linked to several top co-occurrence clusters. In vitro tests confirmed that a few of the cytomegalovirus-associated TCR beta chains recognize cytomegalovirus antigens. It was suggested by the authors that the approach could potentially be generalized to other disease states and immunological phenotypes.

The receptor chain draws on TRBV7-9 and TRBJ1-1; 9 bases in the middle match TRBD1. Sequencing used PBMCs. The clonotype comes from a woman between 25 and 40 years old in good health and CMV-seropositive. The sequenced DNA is TGTTCCAGCAGCTTGGACAGGGGTCCTGAAGCTTTCTTT. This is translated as CSSSLDRGPEAFF.